This T cell receptor beta chain appears in the sequencing data of a study of graft-versus-host responses after intestinal transplantation. As for the study in general: Grafts were multivisceral, liver-intestinal, or isolated intestinal. All recipients were given anti-thymocyte globulin induction, and tacrolimus and steroids were then administered for about three years.

Graft samples were processed, releasing intraepithelial and lamina propria lymphocytes. Broader study findings: Some GvH clones appeared in ileal mucosa or blood before recipient bone marrow.

On this clone itself: Antigen unknown.

Trimming cost V 5 bases and J 6 bases; bases outside gene matches: 12. The germline V gene has CDR1 SEHNR and CDR2 FQNEAQ (reference sequence). The CDR3 covers 15 residues. Profiling relied on immunoSEQ multiplex PCR, and the TCRdb table lists in-frame clones only, not all of them. The sample comprises around 15,000 clones, around three quarters of which are singletons, and roughly 18% rests with the top ten. The TCR originated in a human patient who received an intestinal transplant, so some T cells may come from the graft donor. The gene calls are TRBV7-9 and TRBJ2-7; 8 positions match TRBD1. Material: ileum tissue, obtained roughly 110 days after intestinal transplant. The CDR3 sequence: CASSARTGSFGEQYF. CDR3 bases: TGTGCCAGCAGCGCCCGGACAGGGAGTTTTGGCGAGCAGTACTTC.